These 25 T cell receptor beta chains share one sample of origin, sequenced in a study of blood T cell repertoires in COVID-19. Sequencing was performed with immunoSEQ multiplex PCR; in TCRdb, only in-frame clones are kept and a portion is missing. The table records about 100,000 clones, about 90% of them present only once. The specimen was peripheral blood. These receptors all stem from a man aged 25-45 years in a cohort sampled during active COVID-19.

This clone was seen just once. The V gene is TRBV30, the J gene TRBJ2-1; 9 nucleotides align to TRBD2. V gave up 2 bases and J gave up 7 bases; unmatched junction bases: 3. This CDR3 has 13 amino acids. Germline values: CDR1 GTSNPN, CDR2 SVGIG (reference sequence). CDR3 in DNA: TGTGCCTGGAGTCGCGGGGGGGTAAATGAGCAGTTCTTC. This gives the protein CAWSRGGVNEQFF.

This clone was counted a few times. The gene calls are TRBV10-3 and TRBJ2-7; D may be TRBD1 (5 bases). The germline gives CDR1 ENHRY, CDR2 SYGVKD. V lost 4 bases and J lost 3, with 13 bases in between. This CDR3 has 14 amino acids. The CDR3 protein is CAISGGGTRYEQYF. CDR3 DNA: TGTGCCATCAGTGGGGGCGGAACTCGCTACGAGCAGTACTTC.

The chain has TRBV6-2 or TRBV6-3 and TRBJ1-2, with D possibly matching TRBD1 (6 bases). This CDR3 spans 14 amino acids. From germline, CDR1 is MNHEY and CDR2 SVGEGT. The ends were cut back, 3 bases at V and 7 bases at J, with 15 bases in the middle. The CDR3 is CASSYPGGDGGYTF. CDR3 DNA: TGTGCCAGCAGTTATCCTGGGGGCGATGGTGGCTACACCTTC.

This clone was counted a single time. CDR3 coding DNA: TGTGCCAGCAGAGTGGGGGGGGTCTCCTACGAGCAGTACTTC. It translates to CASRVGGVSYEQYF. V gene TRBV2 combines with J gene TRBJ2-7, with TRBD2 identical over 7 bases. The CDR3 length is 14 residues. Germline V lookup: CDR1 SNHLY, CDR2 FYNNEI. The V segment lost 6 bases and the J segment 0 bases; nucleotides outside the gene matches: 5.

The CDR3 sequence is CASSPSRGISTDTQYF. The CDR3 DNA sequence: TGTGCCAGCAGCCCCAGTCGGGGAATTAGCACAGATACGCAGTATTTT. This chain joins TRBV5-4 and TRBJ2-3, with D possibly TRBD2 on 5 matching bases. The CDR3 loop spans 16 amino acids. The V gene lost 4 bases and the J gene lost 0 bases, with 15 bases spanning the gap. Germline V gene lookup returns CDR1 SGHNT and CDR2 YYREEE (reference sequence).

The rearrangement uses TRBV5-1 and TRBJ2-7; D might be TRBD2 (6 bases). The V and J ends lost 0 bases and 4 bases respectively, with 14 bases between them. Germline-derived CDR1 and CDR2 are SGHRS and YFSETQ. The CDR3 is 15 residues long. The CDR3 reads CASSLVGGSTYEQYF. The CDR3 DNA reads TGCGCCAGCAGCTTGGTTGGGGGGTCGACTTACGAGCAGTACTTC.

V usage is TRBV6-6 and J usage is TRBJ2-5; perhaps TRBD2 as D (5 bases). Germline V gene data show CDR1 as MNHNY and CDR2 as SVGAGI (reference sequence). This CDR3 spans 14 amino acids. Trimming stripped 0 bases from V and 5 bases from J, with 10 bases between. CDR3 residues: CASSYSRVLETQYF. The CDR3 DNA follows: TGTGCCAGCAGTTACTCGAGGGTCCTGGAGACCCAGTACTTC.

This rearrangement joins TRBV27 to TRBJ1-1, with 7 bases matching TRBD1. Germline assignment: CDR1 MNHEY and CDR2 SMNVEV (reference sequence). V shed 5 bases and J 0 bases; nucleotides not matched to a gene: 3. The CDR3 extends over 14 amino acids. As DNA, the CDR3 is TGTGCCAGCAGTCAGACAGGGCTGAACACTGAAGCTTTCTTT. This codes for CASSQTGLNTEAFF.

The chain joins TRBV4-1 to TRBJ2-3; TRBD2 aligns across 12 bases. With V trimmed by 0 bases and J by 10 bases, 11 bases remained unmatched. From germline, CDR1 is MGHRA and CDR2 YSYEKL. The CDR3 length is 17 residues. The CDR3 DNA follows: TGCGCCAGCAGCCAAGATTGGACTAGCGGGGACTCTAGGCCGCAGTATTTT. Amino acid sequence: CASSQDWTSGDSRPQYF.

J is TRBJ1-3 and V is TRBV11-2, with D tentatively TRBD1 (6 bases). The CDR3 sequence is 15 residues long. The V end was cut by 2 bases, the J end by 2 bases, with 10 bases between. From germline, CDR1 is SGHAT and CDR2 FQNNGV. Here the CDR3 DNA reads TGTGCCAGCAGCTTACGTCCAGGGGCTGGAAACACCATATATTTT. Translating it yields CASSLRPGAGNTIYF.

A single count supports this clone. This chain joins TRBV5-4 and TRBJ2-1, with TRBD1 matching over 10 bases. Trimming took 2 bases from V and 7 from J; bases not matched to a gene: 15. Germline V gives CDR1 SGHNT, CDR2 YYREEE (reference sequence). The CDR3 runs to 18 residues. CDR3 DNA sequence: TGTGCCAGCAGCTTAGATCCTACCGGGACAGGGGCGGGGAATGAGCAGTTCTTC. Translation: CASSLDPTGTGAGNEQFF.

The V and J genes are TRBV14 and TRBJ2-3, with 7 bases that match TRBD2. The CDR3 is 18 amino acids. Germline assignment: CDR1 SGHDN and CDR2 FVKESK. V gave up 1 base and J gave up 0 bases; unmatched junction bases: 10. The CDR3 DNA follows: TGTGCCAGCAGCCAAGCTCTCGGCGGGGGACCTAGCACAGATACGCAGTATTTT. Encoded protein: CASSQALGGGPSTDTQYF.

V gene TRBV11-3 combines with J gene TRBJ1-1, with TRBD1 matching over 8 bases. V was pared by 2 bases and J by 9 bases, with 5 bases of the junction left unmatched. This CDR3 has 13 residues. Germline values: CDR1 SGHNT, CDR2 YENEEA. CDR3 residues: CASSLTTGDKAFF. Here the CDR3 DNA reads TGTGCCAGCAGCTTAACGACAGGGGACAAAGCTTTCTTT.

The chain links TRBV5-1 to TRBJ2-2; D gene uncertain. CDR3 length: 16 residues. Germline lookup yields CDR1 SGHRS and CDR2 YFSETQ. Trimming removed 0 bases from V and 0 bases from J, with 9 bases in between. Here the CDR3 DNA reads TGCGCCAGCAGCTTGGGGCGGCTCGCGAACACCGGGGAGCTGTTTTTT. Protein: CASSLGRLANTGELFF.

The chain recombines TRBV3-1 (or the pseudogene TRBV3-2) with TRBJ1-3; the D is unclear. In germline, CDR1 is LGHDT, CDR2 YNNKEL (reference sequence). The CDR3 consists of 14 residues. Trimming pared 1 base from V and 3 bases from J, leaving 7 bases between. The CDR3 nucleotides read TGTGCCAGCAGCCAAGGGGCTGGTGGAAACACCATATATTTT. It is translated as CASSQGAGGNTIYF.

V usage is TRBV2 and J usage is TRBJ2-7, with TRBD1 matching 8 bases. The CDR3 loop spans 14 amino acids. Germline V lookup: CDR1 SNHLY, CDR2 FYNNEI. V gave up 7 bases and J gave up 1 base; unmatched junction bases: 6. CDR3 sequence (DNA): TGTGCCAGCAAGGCCCAGGGGGCATCCTACGAGCAGTACTTC. Translated, it gives CASKAQGASYEQYF.

This clone was seen once. The chain recombines TRBV27 with TRBJ1-4; 9 bases fit TRBD1. The CDR3 length is 14 residues. Germline V CDR1 and CDR2: MNHEY, SMNVEV (reference sequence). The V and J ends lost 5 bases and 7 bases, in that order; junction bases with no gene match: 5. CDR3 residues: CASSPRTGAEKLFF. The CDR3, as DNA: TGTGCCAGCAGTCCAAGGACAGGGGCTGAAAAACTGTTTTTT.

There are a few counts of this clone. The chain uses TRBV5-1 and TRBJ1-4, with no clear D. V gave up 0 bases and J gave up 3 bases, with 9 bases separating them. CDR1 and CDR2 from the germline V gene are SGHRS and YFSETQ. The CDR3 is 15 amino acids. CDR3 loop: CASSLVPSPNEKLFF. The CDR3 DNA reads TGCGCCAGCAGCTTGGTTCCATCCCCTAATGAAAAACTGTTTTTT.

The chain carries TRBV29-1 and TRBJ1-1, with TRBD1 matching over 11 bases. The V and J ends lost 7 bases and 4 bases, in that order; junction bases with no gene match: 5. The germline CDR1 and CDR2 sequences are SQVTM and ANQGSEA. The CDR3 contains 13 residues. CDR3 loop: CSARDRGITEAFF. The CDR3 DNA is TGCAGCGCCCGGGACAGGGGGATCACTGAAGCTTTCTTT. Drawing the rest from reference TRBV29-1 and TRBJ1-1, the complete variable domain is SAVISQKPSRDICQRGTSLTIQCQVDSQVTMMFWYRQQPGQSLTLIATANQGSEATYESGFVIDKFPISRPNLTFSTLTVSNMSPEDSSIYLCSARDRGITEAFFGQGTRLTVV.

V is TRBV28 and J is TRBJ2-2, with 7 bases that match TRBD1. The CDR3 spans 15 residues. V trimming: 3 bases; J trimming: 3 bases; junction bases outside the gene matches: 4. Germline loops: CDR1 MDHEN, CDR2 SYDVKM. This CDR3 is CASSFGQGDTGELFF. Here the CDR3 DNA reads TGTGCCAGCAGTTTTGGGCAGGGGGACACCGGGGAGCTGTTTTTT.

The chain joins TRBV19 to TRBJ2-1; tentatively, D is TRBD2 (6 bases). This CDR3 region has 16 residues. V was pared by 6 bases and J by 4 bases, with 19 bases between. CDR1 and CDR2 (germline): LNHDA, SQIVND (reference sequence). CDR3: CASSQDYRVPYNEQFF. As DNA, the CDR3 is TGTGCCAGTAGCCAGGACTACCGGGTCCCATACAATGAGCAGTTCTTC.

The chain couples TRBV4-2 to TRBJ2-5; TRBD2 matches at 8 bases. Germline CDR1 reads LGHNA; CDR2 reads YNFKEQ. This CDR3 has 16 residues. With V trimmed by 0 bases and J by 5 bases, 8 bases remained unmatched. The CDR3 DNA reads TGTGCCAGCAGCCAAGATCCGGGGGGGCGCTGGGAGACCCAGTACTTC. Its protein is CASSQDPGGRWETQYF.

This chain uses TRBV3-1 (or the pseudogene TRBV3-2) with TRBJ1-2, with 7 bases aligning to TRBD1. The CDR3 totals 15 residues. Germline V lookup: CDR1 LGHDT, CDR2 YNNKEL (reference sequence). J was trimmed by 4 bases and V by 5 bases; bases with no gene match: 10. In nucleotides, the CDR3 is TGTGCCAGCAGCGAAGTATCGACAGGGTCCTATGGCTACACCTTC. Translated, it gives CASSEVSTGSYGYTF.

The genes are TRBV21-1 and TRBJ1-3; the table's TRBD1 call for D was not verified on the DNA. TRBV21-1 is tagged as a pseudogene. CDR3 size: 19 residues. In DNA, the CDR3 is TGTGCCAGCAGCCCCCGGGACAGGGACCTTCCAAGCTCTGGAAACACCATATATTTT. This codes for CASSPRDRDLPSSGNTIYF.

V and J are TRBV10-3 and TRBJ1-1; perhaps TRBD1 as D (6 bases). The germline V gene encodes CDR1 ENHRY and CDR2 SYGVKD. CDR3 length: 13 amino acids. Trimming left V 11 bases short and J 0 bases short, with 13 bases between. The CDR3 DNA reads as TGTGCCGGGAGACAGGAGATGAACACTGAAGCTTTCTTT. This sequence encodes CAGRQEMNTEAFF.